A single sample is the source of the 20 T cell receptor beta chains below, sequenced in a study of T cells after yellow fever vaccination. MiXCR was run by TCRdb on the 5' RACE reads, yielding one entry per CDR3 protein. In the table there are 300,000 to 400,000 distinct CDR3 sequences, approximately 9% of which are singletons. The sample in question was PBMCs, obtained on the day of the first yellow fever vaccination. Source of these receptors: a man aged 18 to 29 who received the YFV17D yellow fever vaccine.

This chain connects TRBV12-3 or TRBV12-4 to TRBJ2-1, with a weak D call TRBD2 (6 bases). The CDR3 is made up of 15 amino acids. Trimming stripped 3 bases from V and 10 bases from J, with 19 bases between. The CDR3 protein is CASSFTAGFRVEQFF. CDR3 nucleotides: TGTGCCAGCAGTTTTACGGCGGGGTTTAGGGTAGAGCAGTTCTTC.

This clonotype was found a few times. This chain uses TRBV5-1 with TRBJ1-2; a possible D gene is TRBD1 (5 bases). CDR3 length: 13 amino acids. Germline CDR1 reads SGHRS; CDR2 reads YFSETQ. Trimming took off 0 bases at V and 8 bases at J, with 11 bases between the two ends. The CDR3 sequence: CASSLGGAGGYTF. For the CDR3, the DNA is TGCGCCAGCAGCTTGGGGGGCGCGGGAGGCTACACCTTC.

The chain employs TRBV7-2 and TRBJ2-7, with 7 nucleotides matching TRBD2. V lost 5 bases to trimming and J lost 0 bases; unmatched junction nucleotides: 10. CDR1 and CDR2 from the germline V gene are SGHTA and FQGNSA. There are 16 residues in the CDR3. The CDR3 loop reads CASSPGRSQSSYEQYF. For the CDR3, the DNA is TGTGCCAGCAGCCCCGGGAGGTCGCAGAGCTCCTACGAGCAGTACTTC. The whole variable domain, filled in from reference TRBV7-2 and TRBJ2-7, reads GAGVSQSPSNKVTEKGKDVELRCDPISGHTALYWYRQSLGQGLEFLIYFQGNSAPDKSGLPSDRFSAERTGGSVSTLTIQRTQQEDSAVYLCASSPGRSQSSYEQYFGPGTRLTVT.

The V call is TRBV5-5, the J call TRBJ2-7; D possibly uses TRBD1 or TRBD2 (5 bases each). CDR1 and CDR2 from the germline V gene are SGHKS and YYEKEE (reference sequence). V gave up 0 bases and J gave up 4 bases, with 23 bases separating them. The CDR3 runs 18 residues. CDR3: CASSLASRETQAWYEQYF. The CDR3 DNA sequence: TGTGCCAGCAGCTTGGCTAGCAGGGAGACTCAAGCTTGGTACGAGCAGTACTTC.

This chain uses TRBV27 with TRBJ2-4; either TRBD1 or TRBD2 may supply D (5 bases each). The CDR3 length is 17 residues. Germline V lookup: CDR1 MNHEY, CDR2 SMNVEV (reference sequence). Trimming left V 5 bases short and J 4 bases short, with 21 bases between. This CDR3 is CASSDYGAGQRKNIQYF. Written as DNA, the CDR3 is TGTGCCAGCAGTGATTACGGGGCGGGCCAACGAAAAAACATTCAGTACTTC.

This clonotype appeared many times. This chain connects TRBV5-1 to TRBJ1-5, with D unresolved. This CDR3 is built from 14 residues. V dropped 5 bases and J dropped 0 bases, with 9 bases sitting between them. In germline, CDR1 is SGHRS, CDR2 YFSETQ. This CDR3 reads CASRQVYSNQPQHF. In nucleotides, the CDR3 is TGCGCCAGCAGGCAAGTTTATAGCAATCAGCCCCAGCATTTT.

The chain carries TRBV5-4 and TRBJ1-6; TRBD1 is a possible D gene (5 bases). The CDR3 runs 15 residues. CDR1 and CDR2 (germline): SGHNT, YYREEE (reference sequence). The V and J ends lost 2 bases and 10 bases respectively, with 16 bases between them. CDR3 bases: TGTGCCAGCAGCTTTTATGGGGACTGGCGCTCACCCCTCCACTTT. Translating it yields CASSFYGDWRSPLHF.

This clonotype has ten or more counts. This chain links TRBV5-1 with TRBJ2-5; 9 bases match TRBD1. This CDR3 spans 15 amino acids. V dropped 4 bases and J dropped 4; count of bases not matched to a gene: 8. The germline V gene encodes CDR1 SGHRS and CDR2 YFSETQ. The CDR3 coding sequence is TGCGCCAGCAGCACCGGGACAGGGAGGATAGAGACCCAGTACTTC. Protein sequence: CASSTGTGRIETQYF. The complete variable domain, with remaining parts taken from reference TRBV5-1 and TRBJ2-5, reads KAGVTQTPRYLIKTRGQQVTLSCSPISGHRSVSWYQQTPGQGLQFLFEYFSETQRNKGNFPGRFSGRQFSNSRSEMNVSTLELGDSALYLCASSTGTGRIETQYFGPGTRLLVL.

This clonotype was seen many times. The chain carries TRBV11-2 and TRBJ2-2; D not resolved. V shed 5 bases and J shed 2 bases, with 9 bases lying between them. The CDR3 loop spans 14 amino acids. Germline assignment: CDR1 SGHAT and CDR2 FQNNGV. The CDR3 nucleotides read TGTGCCAGCAGCCCCGCACGTAACACCGGGGAGCTGTTTTTT. It encodes CASSPARNTGELFF.

This clonotype was seen only a few times. V gene TRBV7-8 combines with J gene TRBJ2-2, with TRBD2 matching 9 bases. Germline-derived CDR1 and CDR2 are SGHVS and FQNEAQ. This CDR3 comprises 17 residues. J lost 7 bases, V lost 4 bases, and 13 bases had no gene match. The CDR3 region has the DNA TGTGCCAGCAGCTACCGGGGTAGCGGGGGCCTCCACGGGGAGCTGTTTTTT. Protein sequence: CASSYRGSGGLHGELFF.

The chain joins TRBV20-1 to TRBJ1-5; a possible D gene is TRBD1 (6 bases). This CDR3 is built from 12 residues. Trimming stripped 4 bases from V and 7 bases from J, with 11 bases between. Germline CDR1 DFQATT, CDR2 SNEGSKA (reference sequence). The CDR3 here is CSAIGGYQPQHF. In DNA, the CDR3 is TGCAGTGCTATAGGGGGTTACCAGCCCCAGCATTTT.

This clonotype was observed at least ten times. The J gene is TRBJ2-3, the V gene TRBV4-1, with 9 bases aligning to TRBD1. Germline CDR1 MGHRA, CDR2 YSYEKL. This CDR3 comprises 16 residues. V was pared by 2 bases and J by 2 bases, with 5 bases of the junction left unmatched. The CDR3 DNA reads TGCGCCAGCAGCCAACTTACAGGGGGCGTCACAGATACGCAGTATTTT. Its protein is CASSQLTGGVTDTQYF.

This clonotype was observed a handful of times. CDR3: CASSHQPTGDYGYTF. The DNA of the CDR3 is TGTGCCAGCAGTCACCAACCGACGGGGGACTATGGCTACACCTTC. The chain couples TRBV6-5 to TRBJ1-2, with D maybe TRBD1 (5 bases). CDR3 size: 15 residues. Germline assignment: CDR1 MNHEY and CDR2 SVGAGI. V shed 5 bases and J shed 3 bases, with 16 bases lying between them.

The V and J genes are TRBV7-9 and TRBJ2-3; 8 bases fit TRBD2. Germline lookup yields CDR1 SEHNR and CDR2 FQNEAQ (reference sequence). The CDR3 is 16 amino acids. The junction had 13 bases not matched to a gene; V was cut back by 5 bases and J by 6 bases. Here the CDR3 DNA reads TGTGCCAGCAGCCCCGTACGGGGGGGGCCTGAGGATACGCAGTATTTT. Protein sequence: CASSPVRGGPEDTQYF.

This clonotype came up many times. This chain uses TRBV2 with TRBJ1-1, with D possibly TRBD1 on 6 matching bases. CDR3 length equals 14 residues. V lost 3 bases to trimming and J lost 3 bases, with 11 bases between them. Per the germline V gene, CDR1 is SNHLY and CDR2 is FYNNEI. Here the CDR3 DNA reads TGTGCCAGCAGTGATAAAGGGGGAGACACTGAAGCTTTCTTT. Translated: CASSDKGGDTEAFF.

This chain uses TRBV6-2 or TRBV6-3 with TRBJ2-5; D is unresolved. The CDR3 is made up of 14 amino acids. CDR1 and CDR2 from the germline V gene are MNHEY and SVGEGT. Deletions cut 3 bases from V and 5 bases from J, with 13 bases between. The CDR3: CASSYRGFWETQYF. The CDR3 DNA is TGTGCCAGCAGTTATAGAGGTTTCTGGGAGACCCAGTACTTC.

Details on this clonotype: A junction boundary mismatches the germline segment, possibly from a read error. The V and J genes are TRBV7-2 and TRBJ2-3; 9 bases are shared with TRBD2. Germline assignment: CDR1 SGHTA and CDR2 FQGNSA. The CDR3 totals 16 residues. The CDR3 DNA reads as TGTGTCAGCAGCCCCCCCGCGGGGGGGCTGGCGGGTACGCAGTATTTT. Its translation is CVSSPPAGGLAGTQYF.

As regards this clonotype: This clone may be a read error of a much larger clone one base away. The CDR3 sequence: CATAQGMADTEYF. The CDR3 coding sequence is TGTGCCACTGCACAGGGTATGGCAGATACGGAGTATTTT. The chain recombines TRBV10-3 with TRBJ2-3, with D maybe TRBD1 (6 bases). There are 13 residues in the CDR3. Germline values: CDR1 ENHRY, CDR2 SYGVKD.

This clonotype has a handful of counts. The chain is built from TRBV5-1 and TRBJ2-1; TRBD2 aligns across 14 bases. The CDR3 spans 19 residues. CDR1 and CDR2 from the germline V gene are SGHRS and YFSETQ. The V gene end was trimmed by 3 bases and the J gene end by 1 base; junction bases not matched to a gene: 9. The CDR3 nucleotides read TGCGCCAGCAGCTCTACCGGGACTAGCGGGGGCCGATCCTACAATGAGCAGTTCTTC. It is translated as CASSSTGTSGGRSYNEQFF.

This chain joins TRBV24-1 and TRBJ2-2; 7 bases map to TRBD2. Germline CDR1 reads KGHDR; CDR2 reads SFDVKD. V shed 3 bases and J 2 bases; nucleotides not matched to a gene: 11. There are 18 residues in the CDR3. The CDR3 region is CATSDGEETSRNTGELFF. CDR3 sequence (DNA): TGTGCCACCAGTGATGGAGAAGAGACTAGCCGAAACACCGGGGAGCTGTTTTTT.